The 2 T cell receptor beta chains below were found in one sample sequenced in a study of T-cell memory formation after mild COVID-19. TCRdb independently ran MiXCR on the 5' RACE reads; one entry per CDR3 protein. In the table there are a few hundred thousand distinct CDR3 sequences, 20% to 30% of which are singletons. The material sequenced was PBMCs or a T cell subset sorted from them (not recorded which). These receptor sequences come from an adult woman who had mild COVID-19 (a few samples of this study predate the infection). Cell type and time point are not known.

The chain has TRBV20-1 and TRBJ2-3, with 10 bases matching TRBD2. This CDR3 has 18 amino acids. Germline CDR1 DFQATT, CDR2 SNEGSKA (reference sequence). With V trimmed by 4 bases and J by 3 bases, 16 bases remained unmatched. The CDR3 loop reads CSAIARLAGVFGTDTQYF. For the CDR3, the DNA is TGCAGTGCTATAGCTCGCCTAGCGGGGGTCTTCGGGACAGATACGCAGTATTTT.

J is TRBJ2-7 and V is TRBV9; D might be TRBD1 (5 bases). CDR3 length: 13 amino acids. In germline, CDR1 is SGDLS, CDR2 YYNGEE. The V and J ends lost 1 base and 4 bases respectively, with 9 bases between them. CDR3 in DNA: TGTGCCAGCAGCGTATCACCAGGGTACGAGCAGTACTTC. It specifies CASSVSPGYEQYF.